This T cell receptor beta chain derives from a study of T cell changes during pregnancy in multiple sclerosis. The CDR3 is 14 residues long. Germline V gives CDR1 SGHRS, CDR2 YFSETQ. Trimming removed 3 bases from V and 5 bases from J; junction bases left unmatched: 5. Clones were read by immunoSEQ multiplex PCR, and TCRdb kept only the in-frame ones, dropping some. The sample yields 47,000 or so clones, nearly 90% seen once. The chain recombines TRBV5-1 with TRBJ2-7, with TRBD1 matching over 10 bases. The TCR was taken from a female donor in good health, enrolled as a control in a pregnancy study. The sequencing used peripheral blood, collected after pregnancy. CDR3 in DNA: TGCGCCAGCAGCTCGGGACAGGGGTACCACGAGCAGTACTTC. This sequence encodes CASSSGQGYHEQYF.